These 27 T cell receptor beta chains share one sample of origin, sequenced in a study of T cells in Graves' hyperthyroidism and ophthalmopathy. From RNA transcripts, TCR beta CDR3 regions were amplified. The HTBI primer set drove a first-round RT-PCR of the TCR CDR3. Each CDR3 protein gets one entry after TCRdb re-called the multiplex PCR reads with MiXCR. The data contain hundreds of thousands of distinct CDR3 sequences, roughly a sixth of them singletons. Input material: blood. These receptors came from a woman in her thirties or forties with Graves' ophthalmopathy.

This clonotype was seen repeatedly, ten times or more. The J gene is TRBJ2-6, the V gene TRBV7-8, with D perhaps TRBD1 or TRBD2 (5 bases each). This CDR3 spans 15 amino acids. The V end was cut by 2 bases, the J end by 4 bases, with 9 bases between. Germline V gene data show CDR1 as SGHVS and CDR2 as FQNEAQ. As DNA, the CDR3 is TGTGCCAGCAGCTTACCAGGGACGGGGGCCAACGTCCTGACTTTC. This sequence encodes CASSLPGTGANVLTF. The full variable domain, with the rest looked up from reference TRBV7-8 and TRBJ2-6, is GAGVSQSPRYKVAKRGQDVALRCDPISGHVSLFWYQQALGQGPEFLTYFQNEAQLDKSGLPSDRFFAERPEGSVSTLKIQRTQQEDSAVYLCASSLPGTGANVLTFGAGSRLTVL.

The sample holds many counts of this clonotype. The V call is TRBV10-3, the J call TRBJ2-3, with D hard to call. The CDR3 consists of 13 residues. Trimming removed 4 bases from V and 5 bases from J, with 10 bases in between. Germline V gene data show CDR1 as ENHRY and CDR2 as SYGVKD. This CDR3 is CAISVPPQDTQYF. The DNA of the CDR3 is TGTGCCATCAGTGTCCCTCCCCAAGATACGCAGTATTTT.

The chain joins TRBV7-9 to TRBJ1-1; D gene uncertain. The germline V gene has CDR1 SEHNR and CDR2 FQNEAQ (reference sequence). This CDR3 has 13 amino acids. Deletions cut 2 bases from V and 5 bases from J, with 9 bases between. DNA of the CDR3: TGTGCCAGCAGCTTAAACCATGGGACTGAAGCTTTCTTT. Translation: CASSLNHGTEAFF.

V usage is TRBV19 and J usage is TRBJ2-7; D perhaps matches TRBD2 (6 bases). Trimming stripped 4 bases from V and 4 bases from J, with 14 bases between. CDR1 is LNHDA and CDR2 is SQIVND in the germline V gene (reference sequence). This CDR3 has 14 amino acids. Here the CDR3 reads CASSKGTFLYEQYF. The CDR3 DNA is TGTGCCAGTAGTAAGGGGACTTTCTTATACGAGCAGTACTTC.

This clonotype was counted many times. V is TRBV28 and J is TRBJ2-4; 9 bases are a match to TRBD1. Per the germline V gene, CDR1 is MDHEN and CDR2 is SYDVKM. V shed 2 bases, J shed 3 bases, and the junction held 5 bases outside the gene matches. This CDR3 comprises 16 residues. The CDR3 sequence is CASSLAGQGGKNIQYF. CDR3 bases: TGTGCCAGCAGTTTAGCGGGACAGGGTGGCAAAAACATTCAGTACTTC.

Details on this clonotype: A much larger clone differs by one base, so this may be a read error. The CDR3 nucleotides read TGTGCCAGCAGCCCAAACGGGGGATCGGGTGAAGCTTTCTTT. Residues: CASSPNGGSGEAFF. The chain uses TRBV7-8 and TRBJ1-1; the D gene is possibly TRBD1 (5 bases). Trimming cost V 5 bases and J 7 bases, with 17 bases left between them. CDR1 is SGHVS and CDR2 is FQNEAQ in the germline V gene. The length of the CDR3 is 14 residues.

This clonotype appeared many times. The chain has TRBV12-3 or TRBV12-4 and TRBJ2-1, with TRBD2 matching 7 bases. The CDR3 has 15 residues. The junction had 5 bases not matched to a gene; V was cut back by 6 bases and J by 0 bases. Here the CDR3 DNA reads TGTGCCAGCAGCCCACTAGCGCTCTCCTACAATGAGCAGTTCTTC. This gives the protein CASSPLALSYNEQFF.

This chain links TRBV12-3 or TRBV12-4 with TRBJ2-7; 9 bases map to TRBD1. Trimming cost V 4 bases and J 6 bases; bases outside gene matches: 10. This CDR3 spans 15 amino acids. The CDR3 loop reads CASSSTGTGNLEQYF. CDR3 in DNA: TGTGCCAGCAGTTCCACGGGGACAGGGAATCTCGAGCAGTACTTC.

This clonotype was seen only a few times. The chain couples TRBV6-2 or TRBV6-3 to TRBJ2-5; a possible D gene is TRBD2 (5 bases). CDR1 and CDR2 (germline): MNHEY, SVGEGT. CDR3 length: 14 amino acids. Trimming shortened V by 7 bases and J by 1 base, and 13 bases separated the two germline ends. CDR3 DNA: TGTGCCAGCAACGCAGGCGGGCCCCAAGAGACCCAGTACTTC. The encoded protein is CASNAGGPQETQYF.

This clonotype was seen many times. The V and J genes are TRBV7-9 and TRBJ1-2; perhaps TRBD1 as D (6 bases). The CDR3 covers 17 residues. V gave up 0 bases and J gave up 6 bases, with 20 bases separating them. CDR1 SEHNR and CDR2 FQNEAQ come from the germline V gene (reference sequence). CDR3 nucleotides: TGTGCCAGCAGCTTAGCGGGGGCCCGACAAAAAGATGATGGCTACACCTTC. Translation: CASSLAGARQKDDGYTF.

This clonotype was seen more than once but under ten times. V gene TRBV27 combines with J gene TRBJ2-1, with 8 nucleotides matching TRBD2. Germline V gene lookup returns CDR1 MNHEY and CDR2 SMNVEV (reference sequence). Unmatched junction bases numbered 15, after V lost 6 bases and J lost 5 bases. The CDR3 runs to 17 residues. The CDR3 spells CASRQLGAGGSDNEQFF. DNA of the CDR3: TGTGCCAGCAGGCAACTAGGGGCGGGAGGTTCCGACAATGAGCAGTTCTTC.

This chain connects TRBV25-1 to TRBJ1-6, with TRBD1 identical over 7 bases. CDR1 and CDR2 (germline): MGHDK, SYGVNS. This CDR3 is 15 amino acids long. V lost 5 bases, J lost 7 bases, and 8 bases stayed unmatched. Here the CDR3 reads CASSLLDRENSPLHF. Written as DNA, the CDR3 is TGTGCCAGCAGTTTGCTAGACAGGGAGAATTCACCCCTCCACTTT.

In the case of this clonotype: The junction departs from germline at one end; a sequencing error may be responsible. The CDR3 coding sequence is TGTGCCAGCAACCTACCCCCCGTCTTC. Its translation is CASNLPPVF. The chain has TRBV11-2 and TRBJ2-1; D is unresolved. CDR1 is SGHAT and CDR2 is FQNNGV in the germline V gene. The CDR3 length is 9 residues.

This clonotype was counted ten times or more. The chain employs TRBV6-1 and TRBJ1-5; maybe TRBD1 (5 bases). CDR1 and CDR2 (germline): MNHNS, SASEGT. V lost 8 bases and J 2 bases, leaving 10 bases between the germline ends. The CDR3 totals 13 residues. DNA for the CDR3: TGTGCCAGCGCCCGGGACGGCAATCAGCCCCAGCATTTT. This sequence encodes CASARDGNQPQHF.

The rearrangement uses TRBV4-1 and TRBJ1-3; D unresolved. Trimming left V 1 base short and J 0 bases short, with 10 bases between. CDR1 and CDR2 (germline): MGHRA, YSYEKL. This CDR3 is built from 16 residues. In DNA, the CDR3 is TGCGCCAGCAGCCAAGCAGTTGGAGACTCTGGAAACACCATATATTTT. It codes for CASSQAVGDSGNTIYF.

V gene TRBV20-1 combines with J gene TRBJ1-2; D possibly corresponds to TRBD1 (5 bases). Germline V gene data show CDR1 as DFQATT and CDR2 as SNEGSKA (reference sequence). V was pared by 0 bases and J by 0 bases, with 11 bases between. CDR3 length: 15 residues. In DNA, the CDR3 is TGCAGTGCTAGAGATAGGAGAGGGGCTAACTATGGCTACACCTTC. It translates to CSARDRRGANYGYTF.

The chain has TRBV6-6 and TRBJ1-1; no clear D. CDR3 length equals 16 residues. The germline gives CDR1 MNHNY, CDR2 SVGAGI (reference sequence). V lost 2 bases to trimming and J lost 1 base, with 14 bases between them. In DNA, the CDR3 is TGTGCCAGCAGTTACAAGGAGCTACCACCGAACACTGAAGCTTTCTTT. Protein: CASSYKELPPNTEAFF.

V gene TRBV20-1 combines with J gene TRBJ2-3; a possible D gene is TRBD2 (6 bases). V dropped 4 bases and J dropped 1 base, with 15 bases sitting between them. This CDR3 comprises 15 residues. Germline values: CDR1 DFQATT, CDR2 SNEGSKA (reference sequence). CDR3: CSAIRGSSGTDTQYF. The CDR3 coding sequence is TGCAGTGCTATTCGAGGGTCTAGCGGCACAGATACGCAGTATTTT.

This sequence joins TRBV15 and TRBJ2-1; 9 bases align to TRBD1. Germline V gene lookup returns CDR1 LNHNV and CDR2 YYDKDF (reference sequence). Trimming cost V 5 bases and J 8 bases; bases outside gene matches: 10. The CDR3 extends over 15 amino acids. The CDR3 loop reads CATSARQGGFDEQFF. DNA for the CDR3: TGTGCCACCAGCGCCAGACAGGGGGGGTTCGATGAGCAGTTCTTC. Combining the CDR3 with reference TRBV15 and TRBJ2-1 gives the whole variable domain DAMVIQNPRYQVTQFGKPVTLSCSQTLNHNVMYWYQQKSSQAPKLLFHYYDKDFNNEADTPDNFQSRRPNTSFCFLDIRSPGLGDTAMYLCATSARQGGFDEQFFGPGTRLTVL.

The sample holds many counts of this clonotype. The rearrangement links TRBV20-1 to TRBJ2-3; 9 nucleotides match TRBD1. CDR1 is DFQATT and CDR2 is SNEGSKA in the germline V gene (reference sequence). This CDR3 comprises 14 residues. The V gene end was trimmed by 6 bases and the J gene end by 6 bases; junction bases not matched to a gene: 10. The CDR3 region is CSAPKQGATDTQYF. In DNA form, the CDR3 reads TGCAGTGCCCCCAAACAGGGGGCAACGGATACGCAGTATTTT.

This clonotype was detected ten times or more. The J gene is TRBJ2-3, the V gene TRBV11-2; 7 nucleotides match TRBD1. CDR3 size: 16 residues. J gave up 1 base and V 5 bases, and 9 bases lay outside the gene matches. CDR1 and CDR2 (germline): SGHAT, FQNNGV. The DNA of the CDR3 is TGTGCCAGCAGCCAAACAGGGGCCTCTGGCACAGATACGCAGTATTTT. Its protein is CASSQTGASGTDTQYF.

This clonotype was recorded at least ten times. The chain uses TRBV18 and TRBJ1-1, with D tentatively TRBD1 (5 bases). Germline V gene data show CDR1 as KGHSH and CDR2 as LQKENI. V lost 3 bases to trimming and J lost 4 bases, with 15 bases between them. The CDR3 spans 15 residues. In DNA, the CDR3 is TGTGCCAGCTCACCCGGGAGGGGAAGGCTCACTGAAGCTTTCTTT. This encodes CASSPGRGRLTEAFF. The full variable domain, completed using reference TRBV18 and TRBJ1-1, is NAGVMQNPRHLVRRRGQEARLRCSPMKGHSHVYWYRQLPEEGLKFMVYLQKENIIDESGMPKERFSAEFPKEGPSILRIQQVVRGDSAAYFCASSPGRGRLTEAFFGQGTRLTVV.

This clonotype was seen many times. The chain recombines TRBV28 with TRBJ2-7; no clear D gene. Germline values: CDR1 MDHEN, CDR2 SYDVKM. The CDR3 runs to 13 residues. Trimming cost V 9 bases and J 0 bases, with 12 bases left between them. CDR3 loop: CASTTSSSYEQYF. In nucleotides, the CDR3 is TGTGCCAGTACCACGTCCAGCTCCTACGAGCAGTACTTC. The full variable domain, rest sourced from reference TRBV28 and TRBJ2-7, is DVKVTQSSRYLVKRTGEKVFLECVQDMDHENMFWYRQDPGLGLRLIYFSYDVKMKEKGDIPEGYSVSREKKERFSLILESASTNQTSMYLCASTTSSSYEQYFGPGTRLTVT.

At least ten counts were recorded for this clonotype. V usage is TRBV28 and J usage is TRBJ1-2, with D unclear. CDR3 length: 14 residues. V dropped 6 bases and J dropped 8 bases, with 19 bases sitting between them. Germline V gives CDR1 MDHEN, CDR2 SYDVKM. CDR3 DNA: TGTGCCAGCAGCATCGGTGGGCCCCTGCGAGGCTACACCTTC. Amino acid sequence: CASSIGGPLRGYTF.

This clonotype was recorded many times. The chain joins TRBV6-6 to TRBJ2-7; TRBD1 might be the D (6 bases). CDR1 is MNHNY, CDR2 SVGAGI, per germline (reference sequence). There are 13 residues in the CDR3. Trimming removed 2 bases from V and 1 base from J, with 6 bases in between. CDR3 nucleotide sequence: TGTGCCAGCAGTTACGGACAGTCCTACGAGCAGTACTTC. Its protein is CASSYGQSYEQYF.

This clonotype occurred many times. The V call is TRBV5-5, the J call TRBJ2-7, with 7 bases matching TRBD2. The CDR3 has 15 amino acids. Losses at the gene ends were 2 bases for V and 1 base for J; bases not matched to a gene: 6. CDR1 and CDR2 (germline): SGHKS, YYEKEE (reference sequence). This CDR3 reads CASSLAPGGSYEQYF. CDR3 in DNA: TGTGCCAGCAGCTTAGCCCCGGGAGGATCCTACGAGCAGTACTTC.

This clonotype was detected ten times or more. This rearrangement joins TRBV2 to TRBJ2-2, with D possibly matching TRBD2 (5 bases). In germline, CDR1 is SNHLY, CDR2 FYNNEI. The V and J ends lost 4 bases and 6 bases respectively, with 9 bases between them. The CDR3 runs to 13 residues. The CDR3 DNA reads TGTGCCAGCAGTGTTGAGGGCTCCGGGGAGCTGTTTTTT. Translating gives CASSVEGSGELFF.